The rows below give T cell receptor beta chains drawn from one sample of a study of OX40 agonist ivuxolimab in advanced cancers. Some clones are missing from TCRdb's copy, which holds only in-frame ones; the method was immunoSEQ multiplex PCR. The sample records roughly 64,000 clones, approximately 82% being singletons. This sample comprised CD4+ or CD8+ T cells sorted from blood, obtained in a trial of the OX40 agonist ivuxolimab. All receptors derive from an adult with an advanced solid tumor such as melanoma, head and neck, liver or kidney cancer. Both conserved end residues are part of each CDR3. D genes are given only for firm matches. A row's size may be missing; if present it is once, few, many or a size class.

size	D	V	J	CDR3	DNA
.	.	TRBV5-4	TRBJ1-1	CASSLARVMNTEAFF	TGTGCCAGCAGCTTGGCTCGGGTAATGAACACTGAAGCTTTCTTT
.	TRBD2	TRBV9	TRBJ2-1	CASSAKRGGRYEQFF	TGTGCCAGCAGCGCCAAGCGGGGGGGCCGGTATGAGCAGTTCTTC
.	.	TRBV30	TRBJ1-2	CAWSPQGRSYTF	TGTGCCTGGAGTCCCCAGGGCCGAAGCTACACCTTC
.	.	TRBV6-1	TRBJ1-5	CALAREGLSNQPQHF	TGTGCCCTAGCAAGGGAGGGACTGAGCAATCAGCCCCAGCATTTT
few	.	TRBV27	TRBJ2-7	CASSSDSAEQYF	TGTGCCAGCAGTTCCGACAGTGCCGAGCAGTACTTC
few	.	TRBV28	TRBJ1-2	CASNQRAGSYLSYTF	TGTGCCAGCAATCAGAGGGCAGGGTCTTATCTAAGCTACACCTTC
.	.	TRBV5-1	TRBJ2-4	CASSLERGLRIQYF	TGCGCCAGCAGCTTGGAGAGGGGGTTACGCATTCAGTACTTC
.	.	TRBV6-1	TRBJ1-4	CASSEQPPRGNEKLFF	TGTGCCAGCAGTGAACAACCCCCCAGGGGAAATGAAAAACTGTTTTTT
.	.	TRBV21-1	TRBJ2-3	CASSKAGLIAQYF	TGTGCCAGCAGCAAAGCAGGGCTCATCGCGCAGTATTTT
few	.	TRBV7-3	TRBJ2-5	CASSLSLGETQYF	TGTGCCAGCAGCCTAAGTTTGGGTGAGACCCAGTACTTC
once	.	TRBV5-1	TRBJ2-6	CASSLRSTGRGANVLTF	TGCGCCAGCAGCTTGAGATCGACAGGGAGGGGGGCCAACGTCCTGACTTTC
.	.	TRBV2	TRBJ2-3	CASSEGLDTDTQYF	TGTGCCAGCAGTGAGGGTCTAGACACAGATACGCAGTATTTT
.	TRBD1	TRBV19	TRBJ1-3	CATRTGGSGNTIYF	TGTGCCACACGGACAGGGGGAAGTGGAAACACCATATATTTT
.	.	TRBV4-3	TRBJ2-2	CASSQDPAGSNTGELFF	TGCGCCAGCAGCCAAGATCCAGCAGGGTCGAACACCGGGGAGCTGTTTTTT
.	.	TRBV6-1	TRBJ1-1	CASTPRVVAAFF	TGTGCCAGCACCCCAAGGGTTGTTGCGGCTTTCTTT
.	TRBD1	TRBV5-6	TRBJ1-1	CASSLTGASNTEAFF	TGTGCCAGCAGCTTAACAGGGGCTTCGAACACTGAAGCTTTCTTT
.	.	TRBV28	TRBJ1-2	CASSTPGAWGYTF	TGTGCCAGCAGTACCCCCGGGGCCTGGGGCTACACCTTC
.	.	TRBV27	TRBJ2-4	CASSSPIAKNIQYF	TGTGCCAGCAGTTCCCCGATAGCCAAAAACATTCAGTACTTC
once	TRBD1	TRBV5-6	TRBJ1-5	CASSKLDRGNQPQHF	TGTGCCAGCAGCAAACTCGACAGGGGCAATCAGCCCCAGCATTTT
.	TRBD1	TRBV7-2	TRBJ1-5	CASSWGQGNYQPQHF	TGTGCCAGCAGCTGGGGACAGGGGAATTACCAGCCCCAGCATTTT
.	TRBD1	TRBV5-1	TRBJ2-3	CASIPGGQSTDTQYF	TGCGCCAGCATCCCTGGGGGACAGAGCACAGATACGCAGTATTTT
.	.	TRBV9	TRBJ2-2	CASSVEPLEGGTGELFF	TGTGCCAGCAGCGTAGAGCCCTTAGAAGGGGGGACCGGGGAGCTGTTTTTT
.	.	TRBV5-1	TRBJ1-5	CASSLEGTLGNQPQHF	TGCGCCAGCAGCTTGGAGGGGACTCTGGGCAATCAGCCCCAGCATTTT
.	TRBD1	TRBV6-4	TRBJ1-1	CASSEKGARGAFF	TGTGCCAGCAGTGAGAAGGGGGCGCGAGGAGCTTTCTTT
few	.	TRBV6-1	TRBJ2-2	CASRGTGNTGELFF	TGTGCCAGCAGGGGGACCGGTAACACCGGGGAGCTGTTTTTT
.	.	TRBV29-1	TRBJ2-7	CSVEDPGLGEQYF	TGCAGCGTTGAAGATCCGGGTTTGGGCGAGCAGTACTTC
.	.	TRBV29-1	TRBJ1-1	CSVEKQPGGTEAFF	TGCAGCGTTGAAAAACAGCCCGGGGGCACTGAAGCTTTCTTT